This T cell receptor (beta chain) was recovered during a study of CD8 T cells in Susac syndrome. Background on the study: Within the sequenced Susac syndrome patient group, five or six exhibited active disease and about eight were in remission. Patients with Susac syndrome were therapy-naive, on corticosteroids, or on intravenous immunoglobulin alone at the time that blood was drawn. Study-wide results and caveats: The CD4+ T cell repertoires, which came from Susac syndrome patients, showed no sign of clonal expansion.

Sequencing of TCR beta drew on CD8+ and CD4+ T cells from blood. A note on this clonotype: Its antigen is as yet unknown.

An input of about 0.45 to 1 ug of RNA was subjected to reverse transcription using random hexamers. TCRdb passed the immunoSEQ multiplex PCR reads through MiXCR, listing each CDR3 protein once. In the table there are 150,000 to 200,000 distinct CDR3 sequences, roughly 94% of which are singletons. The germline V gene has CDR1 SNHLY and CDR2 FYNNEI. Trimming took off 6 bases at V and 1 base at J, with 10 bases between the two ends. The length of the CDR3 is 14 residues. This chain uses TRBV2 with TRBJ1-5; no reliable D call. The sample consisted of CD4+ T cells from PBMCs. This clonotype was obtained from a human donor with Susac syndrome. The CDR3 coding sequence is TGTGCCAGCAGAGGAGGGTCCAGCAATCAGCCCCAGCATTTT. It yields the protein CASRGGSSNQPQHF.